This T cell receptor (beta chain) comes out of a study of blood T cell repertoires in COVID-19 (dated by TCRdb to between 2020 and 2021). Study-wide context: The collaborator samples originated in the United States, Italy and Spain and spanned the acute and convalescent phases of COVID-19. The material from the prospective study consisted of cDNA or gDNA derived from T cells, B-cell-depleted T cells, or PBMCs. Subjects who had been exposed to COVID-19, were actively infected with it, or had recovered from it provided the deeply sampled blood TCRbeta repertoires that made up the dataset. The repertoires were released in a freely available public database intended as a resource for research on the immune response to SARS-CoV-2. The samples were drawn from the first 160 participants of the ongoing ImmuneRACE study and from 1,254 subjects provided by 6 global collaborators. A de-identified subject ID, COVID-19 status, age in years and sex were almost always included in the sample metadata. Where HLA class I and class II types were available, the types were taken from metadata supplied by the sample provider, not from assay-based typing.

Study-level results and caveats: The amount of clinical and demographic metadata varied by source and participant and was provided uncurated.

Whole blood was collected in K2EDTA tubes by collaborating institutions according to the institutions' own protocols. Collaborator samples were shipped for TCRbeta analysis as frozen whole blood, isolated PBMCs, or DNA extracted from either sample type. There are a few counts of this clone. The antigen this receptor binds is unknown. No per-base quality is available; no much larger clone lies one base away. The immunoSEQ Assay, a bias-controlled multiplex PCR, was used to amplify TCRbeta CDR3 regions from genomic DNA. As for the authors' bioinformatics: Within the assay, amplification of reference gene primers was used to estimate how many nucleated cells each sample contained. Sequence reads were collapsed and filtered to measure the absolute abundance of every unique TCRbeta CDR3 rearrangement. Productive Simpson clonality was computed per sample as the square root of Simpson's diversity index over productive rearrangements. The clones in this table, taken by TCRdb from immuneACCESS, are in-frame only. Not every clone is retained; where verified, under half of the shortfall comes from an unresolved V gene, and the cause of the rest is unknown. V, J and clone size were drawn from that table, and D and trimming were deduced from the DNA. Recorded for this sample are about 140,000 clones; 80% to 90% of them occurred a single time. Approximately 1.5% of the sample is taken by the ten largest.

The sequenced sample consisted of peripheral blood. The TCR comes from a woman in her sixties with acute or convalescent COVID-19.

The DNA sequence follows: TGTGCCAGTAGTATCAGCGTTTCTGGAAACACCATATATTTT. This translates into CASSISVSGNTIYF. In this chain, TRBV19 is recombined with TRBJ1-3, with the D segment identity uncertain. V is pared back by 3 bases and J by 1 base, with 7 bases lying between the germline termini. The CDR3 covers 14 residues, taking in both the cysteine and the phenylalanine. This entry keeps only the CDR3 DNA: 42 bases, framed from base 1. The CDR1 and CDR2 encoded by the germline V gene (reference sequence) are LNHDA and SQIVND.